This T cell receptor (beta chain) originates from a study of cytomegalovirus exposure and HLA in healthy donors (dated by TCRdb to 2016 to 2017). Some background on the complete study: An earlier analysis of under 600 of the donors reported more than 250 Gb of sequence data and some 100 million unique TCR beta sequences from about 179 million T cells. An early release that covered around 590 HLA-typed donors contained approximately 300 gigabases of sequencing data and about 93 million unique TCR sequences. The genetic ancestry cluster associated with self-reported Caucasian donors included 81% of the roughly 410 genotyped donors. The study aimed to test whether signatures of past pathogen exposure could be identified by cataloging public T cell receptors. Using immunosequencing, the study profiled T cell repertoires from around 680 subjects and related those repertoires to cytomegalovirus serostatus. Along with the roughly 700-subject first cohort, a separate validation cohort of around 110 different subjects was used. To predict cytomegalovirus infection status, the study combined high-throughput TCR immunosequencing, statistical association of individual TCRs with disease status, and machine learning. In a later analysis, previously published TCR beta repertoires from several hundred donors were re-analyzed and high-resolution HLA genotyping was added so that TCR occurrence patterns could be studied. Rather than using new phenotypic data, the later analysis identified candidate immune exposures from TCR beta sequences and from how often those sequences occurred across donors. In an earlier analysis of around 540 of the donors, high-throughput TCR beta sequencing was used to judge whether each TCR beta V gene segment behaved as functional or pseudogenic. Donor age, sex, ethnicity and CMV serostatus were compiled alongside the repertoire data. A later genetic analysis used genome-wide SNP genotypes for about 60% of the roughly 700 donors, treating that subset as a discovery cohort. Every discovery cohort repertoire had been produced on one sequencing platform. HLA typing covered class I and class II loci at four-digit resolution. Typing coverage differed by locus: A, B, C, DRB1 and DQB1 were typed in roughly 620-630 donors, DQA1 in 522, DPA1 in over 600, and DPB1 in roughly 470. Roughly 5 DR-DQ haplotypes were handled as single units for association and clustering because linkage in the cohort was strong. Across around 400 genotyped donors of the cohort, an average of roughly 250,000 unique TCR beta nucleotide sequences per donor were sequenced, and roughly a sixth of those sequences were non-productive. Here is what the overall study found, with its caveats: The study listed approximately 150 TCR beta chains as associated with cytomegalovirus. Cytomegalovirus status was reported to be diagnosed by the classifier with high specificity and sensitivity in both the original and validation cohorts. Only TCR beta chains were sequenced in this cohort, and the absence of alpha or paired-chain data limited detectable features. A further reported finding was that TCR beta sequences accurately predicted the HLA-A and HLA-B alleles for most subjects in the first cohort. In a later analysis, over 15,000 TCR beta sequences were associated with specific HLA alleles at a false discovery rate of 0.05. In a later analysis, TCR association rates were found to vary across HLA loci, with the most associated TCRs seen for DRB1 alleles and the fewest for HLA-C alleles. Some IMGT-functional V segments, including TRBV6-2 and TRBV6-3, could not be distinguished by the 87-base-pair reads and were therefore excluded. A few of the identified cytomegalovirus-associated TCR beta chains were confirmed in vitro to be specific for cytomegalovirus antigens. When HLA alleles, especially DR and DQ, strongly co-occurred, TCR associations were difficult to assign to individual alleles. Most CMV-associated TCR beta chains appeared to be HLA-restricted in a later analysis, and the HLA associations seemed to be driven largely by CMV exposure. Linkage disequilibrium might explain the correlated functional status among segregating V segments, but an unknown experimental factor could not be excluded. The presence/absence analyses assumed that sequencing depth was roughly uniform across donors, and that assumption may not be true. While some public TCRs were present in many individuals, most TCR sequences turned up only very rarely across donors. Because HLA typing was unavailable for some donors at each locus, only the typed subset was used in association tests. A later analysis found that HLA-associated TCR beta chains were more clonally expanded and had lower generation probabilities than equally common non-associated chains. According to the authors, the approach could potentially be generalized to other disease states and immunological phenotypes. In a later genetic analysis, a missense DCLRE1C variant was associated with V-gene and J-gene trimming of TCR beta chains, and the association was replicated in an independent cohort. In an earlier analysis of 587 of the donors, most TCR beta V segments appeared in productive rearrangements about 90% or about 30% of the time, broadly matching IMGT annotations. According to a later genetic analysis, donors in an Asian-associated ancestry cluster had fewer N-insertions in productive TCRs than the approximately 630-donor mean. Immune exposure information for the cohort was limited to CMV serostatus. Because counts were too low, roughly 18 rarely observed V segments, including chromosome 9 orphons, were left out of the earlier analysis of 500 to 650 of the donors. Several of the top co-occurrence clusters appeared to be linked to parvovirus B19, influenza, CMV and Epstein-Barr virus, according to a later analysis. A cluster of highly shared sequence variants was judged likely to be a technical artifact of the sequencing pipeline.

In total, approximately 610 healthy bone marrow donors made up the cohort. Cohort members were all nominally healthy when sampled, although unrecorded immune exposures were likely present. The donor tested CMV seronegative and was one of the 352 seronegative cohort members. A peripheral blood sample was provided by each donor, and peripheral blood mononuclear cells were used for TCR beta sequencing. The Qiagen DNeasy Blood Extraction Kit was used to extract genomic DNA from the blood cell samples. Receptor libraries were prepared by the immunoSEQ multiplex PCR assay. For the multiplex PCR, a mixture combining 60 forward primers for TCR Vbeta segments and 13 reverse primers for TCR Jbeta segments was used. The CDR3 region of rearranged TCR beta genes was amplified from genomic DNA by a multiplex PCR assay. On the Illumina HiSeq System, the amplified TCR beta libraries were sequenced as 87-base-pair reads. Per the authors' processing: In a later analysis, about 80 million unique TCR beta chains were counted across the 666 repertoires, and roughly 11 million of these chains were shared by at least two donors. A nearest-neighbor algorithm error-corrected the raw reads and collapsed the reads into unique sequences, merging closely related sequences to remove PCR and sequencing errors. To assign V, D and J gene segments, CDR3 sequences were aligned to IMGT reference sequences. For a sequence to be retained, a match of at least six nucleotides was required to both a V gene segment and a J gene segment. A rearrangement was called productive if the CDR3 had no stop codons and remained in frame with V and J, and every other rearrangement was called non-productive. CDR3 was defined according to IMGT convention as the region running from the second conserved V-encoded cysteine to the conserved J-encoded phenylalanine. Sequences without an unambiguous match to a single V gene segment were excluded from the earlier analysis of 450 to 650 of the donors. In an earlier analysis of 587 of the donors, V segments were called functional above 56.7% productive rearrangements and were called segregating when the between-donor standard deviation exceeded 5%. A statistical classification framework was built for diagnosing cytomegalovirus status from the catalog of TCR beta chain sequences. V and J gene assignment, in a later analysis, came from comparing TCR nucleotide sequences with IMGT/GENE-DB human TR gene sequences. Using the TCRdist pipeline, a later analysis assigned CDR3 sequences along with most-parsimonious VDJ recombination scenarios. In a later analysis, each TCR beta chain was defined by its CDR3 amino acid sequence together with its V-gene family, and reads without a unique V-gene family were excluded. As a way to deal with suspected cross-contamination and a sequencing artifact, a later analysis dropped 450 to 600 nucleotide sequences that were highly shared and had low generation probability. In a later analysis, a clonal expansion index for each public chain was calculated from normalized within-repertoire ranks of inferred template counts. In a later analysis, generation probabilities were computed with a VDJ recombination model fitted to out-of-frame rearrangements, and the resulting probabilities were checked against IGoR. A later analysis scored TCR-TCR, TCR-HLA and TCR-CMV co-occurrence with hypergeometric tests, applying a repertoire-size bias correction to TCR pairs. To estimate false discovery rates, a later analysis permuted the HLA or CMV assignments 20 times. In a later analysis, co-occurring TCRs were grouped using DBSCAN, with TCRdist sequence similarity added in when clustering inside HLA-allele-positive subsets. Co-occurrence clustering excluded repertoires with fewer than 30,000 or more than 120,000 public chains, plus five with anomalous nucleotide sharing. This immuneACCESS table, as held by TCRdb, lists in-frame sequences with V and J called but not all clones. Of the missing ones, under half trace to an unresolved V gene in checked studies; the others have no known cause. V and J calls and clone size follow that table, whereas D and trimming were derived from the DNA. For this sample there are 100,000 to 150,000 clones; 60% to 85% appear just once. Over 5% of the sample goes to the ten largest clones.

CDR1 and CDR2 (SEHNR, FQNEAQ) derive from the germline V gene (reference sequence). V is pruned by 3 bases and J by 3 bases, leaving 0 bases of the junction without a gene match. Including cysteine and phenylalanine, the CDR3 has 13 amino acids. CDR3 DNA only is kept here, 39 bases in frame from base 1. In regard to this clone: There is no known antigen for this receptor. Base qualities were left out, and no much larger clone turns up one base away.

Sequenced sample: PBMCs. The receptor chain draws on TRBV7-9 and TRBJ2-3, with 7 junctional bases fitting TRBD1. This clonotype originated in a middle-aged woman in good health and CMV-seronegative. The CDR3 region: CASSLDRTDTQYF. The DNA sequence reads TGTGCCAGCAGCTTGGACAGGACAGATACGCAGTATTTT.